These 30 T cell receptor beta chains originate from one sample sequenced in a study of CD8 T cells in Susac syndrome (dated by TCRdb to 2018 to 2020). Receptor amplification or capture employed the immunoSEQ multiplex PCR assay. RNA was extracted using the RNeasy kit, and roughly 0.5 to 1 microgram was reverse transcribed with random hexamers. TCRdb reworked the public reads: Q25 trimming with fastp, MiXCR clone assembly, productive beta chains retained. Every distinct CDR3 protein forms one entry, paired with its most common genes and DNA. This sample is represented by fewer than 350,000 distinct CDR3 sequences; 75% to 90% of them were singletons. Clones ranked in the top ten supply approximately 0.2% of the sample. The specimen sequenced was CD8+ T cells from PBMCs. The receptors originated from a human donor with multiple sclerosis.

J is TRBJ2-1 and V is TRBV6-2 or TRBV6-3; 7 nucleotides match TRBD2. The CDR3 loop spans 15 amino acids. Trimming took 6 bases from V and 4 from J; bases not matched to a gene: 9. Looked up from germline, CDR1 is MNHEY and CDR2 is SVGEGT. In DNA, the CDR3 is TGTGCCAGCAGCCAATGGGCGGGAGCGTACAATGAGCAGTTCTTC. It specifies CASSQWAGAYNEQFF.

V and J are TRBV12-3 or TRBV12-4 and TRBJ2-3, with D tentatively TRBD1 (6 bases). V lost 5 bases and J lost 4, with 19 bases in between. CDR3 length: 16 residues. The chain's CDR3 is CASSGQGQGFADTQYF. CDR3 bases: TGTGCCAGCAGTGGTCAGGGGCAGGGGTTCGCAGATACGCAGTATTTT.

The V call is TRBV28, the J call TRBJ1-2; D is ambiguous. The CDR3 consists of 16 residues. Germline V gene data show CDR1 as MDHEN and CDR2 as SYDVKM. V was clipped by 3 bases and J by 8 bases, with 22 bases between them. CDR3 nucleotides: TGTGCCAGCAGTTTTGGACCAAATGCCGAGGGTTTAGGCTACACCTTC. The encoded protein is CASSFGPNAEGLGYTF.

The V call is TRBV29-1, the J call TRBJ2-4, with 9 nucleotides matching TRBD1. This CDR3 comprises 13 residues. Germline-derived CDR1 and CDR2 are SQVTM and ANQGSEA. V trimming: 6 bases; J trimming: 8 bases; junction bases outside the gene matches: 8. The CDR3 nucleotides are TGCAGCGTGGTAGGGGACAGGGTTGACATTCAGTACTTC. Residues: CSVVGDRVDIQYF.

The chain is built from TRBV6-2 or TRBV6-3 and TRBJ1-5; weak D call: TRBD1 (6 bases). Between the trimmed V and J ends, which lost 0 bases and 6 bases, there was a span of 12 bases. Germline-derived CDR1 and CDR2 are MNHEY and SVGEGT. This CDR3 is built from 15 residues. DNA for the CDR3: TGTGCCAGCAGTTACTCGGCAGGGGAGGGTCAGCCCCAGCATTTT. Translating gives CASSYSAGEGQPQHF.

CDR3 sequence reads: CASSHQGLDGYTF. The CDR3 coding sequence is TGCGCCAGCAGCCACCAGGGTCTCGATGGCTACACCTTC. The genes are TRBV4-1 and TRBJ1-2, with D possibly matching TRBD1 (5 bases). Germline-derived CDR1 and CDR2 are MGHRA and YSYEKL. V shed 3 bases and J shed 6 bases, with 11 bases lying between them. CDR3 length equals 13 residues.

V and J are TRBV12-3 or TRBV12-4 and TRBJ1-1; D might be TRBD1 (5 bases). CDR3 length: 14 residues. With 5 bases removed from V and 4 bases from J, the gap between germline ends came to 14 bases. Here the CDR3 DNA reads TGTGCCAGCAGTAGAGGGGCGAGCGGCACTGAAGCTTTCTTT. Its protein is CASSRGASGTEAFF.

This clonotype has just one count. The chain joins TRBV5-1 to TRBJ2-5; 16 bases match TRBD2. CDR1 is SGHRS and CDR2 is YFSETQ in the germline V gene. This CDR3 is built from 16 residues. The J segment lost 4 bases and the V segment lost 4 bases, leaving 4 bases of the junction unmatched. This CDR3 is CASSGTSGGAGETQYF. The CDR3 DNA sequence: TGCGCCAGCAGCGGGACTAGCGGGGGGGCCGGAGAGACCCAGTACTTC.

CDR3 DNA sequence: TGTGCCAGCAGCTCCAGGTCGGGAGGGGCCGATCAGCCCCAGCATTTT. It yields the protein CASSSRSGGADQPQHF. V is TRBV7-9 and J is TRBJ1-5; TRBD1 might be the D (5 bases). V was pared by 4 bases and J by 5 bases, with 18 bases between. The CDR3 loop spans 16 amino acids. The germline V gene has CDR1 SEHNR and CDR2 FQNEAQ (reference sequence).

The chain is built from TRBV27 and TRBJ1-5, with no clear D. With 2 bases removed from V and 7 bases from J, the gap between germline ends came to 9 bases. Germline values: CDR1 MNHEY, CDR2 SMNVEV (reference sequence). CDR3 length equals 13 residues. As DNA, the CDR3 is TGTGCCAGCAGTTTAGGGGTGGCGCAGCCCCAGCATTTT. Its protein product is CASSLGVAQPQHF.

This clonotype was detected only a few times. This chain links TRBV29-1 with TRBJ1-1; unclear D gene. Germline CDR1 reads SQVTM; CDR2 reads ANQGSEA. V shed 3 bases and J shed 1 base, with 6 bases lying between them. This CDR3 is 12 amino acids long. The CDR3 nucleotides read TGCAGCGTTGAGGTACAGAACACTGAAGCTTTCTTT. Its protein product is CSVEVQNTEAFF.

This chain uses TRBV30 with TRBJ2-2, with a tentative D call TRBD2 (5 bases). This CDR3 region has 17 residues. Trimming left V 5 bases short and J 0 bases short, with 19 bases between. CDR1 is GTSNPN and CDR2 is SVGIG in the germline V gene (reference sequence). Here the CDR3 DNA reads TGTGCCTGGGGCAGAACTAGGGTCACCCCGAACACCGGGGAGCTGTTTTTT. This translates into CAWGRTRVTPNTGELFF. The entire variable domain, with the rest obtained from reference TRBV30 and TRBJ2-2, is as follows: SQTIHQWPATLVQPVGSPLSLECTVEGTSNPNLYWYRQAAGRGLQLLFYSVGIGQISSEVPQNLSASRPQDRQFILSSKKLLLSDSGFYLCAWGRTRVTPNTGELFFGEGSRLTVL.

The chain combines TRBV5-6 with TRBJ2-1; 7 positions agree with TRBD2. In germline, CDR1 is SGHDT, CDR2 YYEEEE. Trimming cost V 2 bases and J 4 bases; bases outside gene matches: 18. This CDR3 is 19 amino acids long. CDR3 in DNA: TGTGCCAGCAGCTTCGGGTTTGTGGGAGGGTGGCGAACTTACAATGAGCAGTTCTTC. This gives the protein CASSFGFVGGWRTYNEQFF.

The DNA of the CDR3 is TGCGCCAGCAGTGAGTCCCCCAAGGGCGAGCAGTACTTC. Protein sequence: CASSESPKGEQYF. This chain uses TRBV10-2 with TRBJ2-7; no definite D call. Germline-derived CDR1 and CDR2 are WSHSY and SAAADI. This CDR3 contains 13 residues. The germline V and J ends were trimmed by 0 bases and 6 bases, with 9 bases remaining between them.

The chain links TRBV7-9 to TRBJ1-1, with 12 bases that match TRBD1. The CDR3 has 14 residues. In germline, CDR1 is SEHNR, CDR2 FQNEAQ (reference sequence). J lost 11 bases, V lost 5 bases, and 9 bases had no gene match. The CDR3 is CASSNQGQGADAFF. The CDR3 nucleotides are TGTGCCAGCAGCAACCAGGGACAGGGGGCGGATGCTTTCTTT.

This clonotype occurred a few times. This sequence joins TRBV29-1 and TRBJ2-5; 9 bases are shared with TRBD2. With 1 base clipped from V and 4 bases from J, the junction kept 13 bases outside the gene matches. The CDR3 contains 17 residues. Looked up from germline, CDR1 is SQVTM and CDR2 is ANQGSEA. CDR3 coding DNA: TGCAGCGTTGAAGGGGGGTTAGCGGGGGCCTCCTTAGAGACCCAGTACTTC. Amino acids: CSVEGGLAGASLETQYF.

This chain connects TRBV30 to TRBJ2-7; no firm D call. The CDR3 has 11 amino acids. Germline V gene lookup returns CDR1 GTSNPN and CDR2 SVGIG (reference sequence). Trimming removed 3 bases from V and 6 bases from J, with 9 bases in between. CDR3 nucleotides: TGTGCCTGGAGACAACCGGGCGAGCAGTACTTC. This gives the protein CAWRQPGEQYF.

The chain carries TRBV13 and TRBJ2-3, with TRBD1 identical over 9 bases. The trim removed 6 bases at V and 5 bases at J, leaving 9 bases unmatched. The CDR3 is made up of 15 amino acids. Germline V gene data show CDR1 as PRHDT and CDR2 as FYEKMQ (reference sequence). CDR3 region: CASRPGQGFRDTQYF. DNA of the CDR3: TGTGCCAGCAGGCCCGGACAGGGGTTTAGAGATACGCAGTATTTT.

The V call is TRBV12-3 or TRBV12-4, the J call TRBJ2-3, with TRBD2 matching over 10 bases. The CDR3 loop spans 13 amino acids. V lost 6 bases, J lost 6 bases, and 3 bases stayed unmatched. The CDR3 DNA reads TGTGCCAGCAGAGCGGGGGGGCCCGATACGCAGTATTTT. Its translation: CASRAGGPDTQYF.

CDR3 sequence: CASSAQGEETQYF. The CDR3 DNA is TGTGCCAGCAGTGCACAGGGAGAAGAGACCCAGTACTTC. The rearrangement uses TRBV12-3 or TRBV12-4 and TRBJ2-5; tentative D call: TRBD1 (6 bases). V was trimmed by 5 bases and J by 3 bases, leaving 10 bases between them. The CDR3 length is 13 residues.

This rearrangement joins TRBV5-4 to TRBJ2-5, with D unclear. Trimming removed 0 bases from V and 5 bases from J, with 17 bases in between. The CDR3 spans 16 residues. Germline V gene data show CDR1 as SGHNT and CDR2 as YYREEE (reference sequence). As DNA, the CDR3 is TGTGCCAGCAGCTTGGACGTCTCCGGACGTTGGGAGACCCAGTACTTC. This encodes CASSLDVSGRWETQYF.

V usage is TRBV7-9 and J usage is TRBJ2-1; D possibly matches TRBD1 or TRBD2 (6 bases each). Germline assignment: CDR1 SEHNR and CDR2 FQNEAQ (reference sequence). V was clipped by 1 base and J by 4 bases, with 14 bases between them. The CDR3 covers 16 residues. CDR3: CASSLGGLAPYNEQFF. CDR3 in DNA: TGTGCCAGCAGCTTAGGGGGGCTAGCGCCATACAATGAGCAGTTCTTC.

CDR3 amino acids: CASSSTGNPNTGELFF. CDR3 in DNA: TGTGCCAGCAGCTCCACCGGGAATCCGAACACCGGGGAGCTGTTTTTT. This chain joins TRBV7-8 and TRBJ2-2; weak D call: TRBD2 (5 bases). CDR3 length equals 16 residues. With 4 bases removed from V and 0 bases from J, the gap between germline ends came to 12 bases. CDR1 is SGHVS and CDR2 is FQNEAQ in the germline V gene.

This chain connects TRBV13 to TRBJ1-4; the D is unclear. The germline gives CDR1 PRHDT, CDR2 FYEKMQ (reference sequence). This CDR3 comprises 14 residues. The V end lost 3 bases, the J end lost 8 bases, and 13 bases lay between the germline ends. The CDR3 loop is CASSFHGVREKLFF. The CDR3 nucleotides read TGTGCCAGCAGCTTCCACGGGGTTCGGGAAAAACTGTTTTTT. The whole variable domain, filled in from reference TRBV13 and TRBJ1-4, reads AAGVIQSPRHLIKEKRETATLKCYPIPRHDTVYWYQQGPGQDPQFLISFYEKMQSDKGSIPDRFSAQQFSDYHSELNMSSLELGDSALYFCASSFHGVREKLFFGSGTQLSVL.

The J gene is TRBJ2-5, the V gene TRBV29-1; D may be TRBD1 (5 bases). Trimming took 5 bases from V and 4 from J, leaving 14 bases between them. Germline V lookup: CDR1 SQVTM, CDR2 ANQGSEA. This CDR3 region has 13 residues. CDR3 bases: TGCAGCGTTAATGGTTTCCAGGGAGAGACCCAGTACTTC. Its protein product is CSVNGFQGETQYF.

This clonotype was detected only once. This chain connects TRBV29-1 to TRBJ1-1; 8 positions match TRBD1. After removal of 7 bases from V and 0 bases from J, the junction contained 7 bases not matched to a gene. Germline CDR1 reads SQVTM; CDR2 reads ANQGSEA. This CDR3 has 14 residues. The CDR3 spells CSGRGQGMNTEAFF. For the CDR3, the DNA is TGCAGCGGGCGAGGACAGGGTATGAACACTGAAGCTTTCTTT.

The V call is TRBV5-6, the J call TRBJ2-7; TRBD2 matches at 7 bases. The CDR3 is made up of 15 amino acids. J lost 3 bases, V lost 0 bases, and 6 bases had no gene match. Germline V lookup: CDR1 SGHDT, CDR2 YYEEEE. The CDR3 region is CASSLDREANYEQYF. The CDR3 coding sequence is TGTGCCAGCAGCTTGGACCGGGAGGCCAACTACGAGCAGTACTTC.

The CDR3 DNA is TGTGCCAGCAGCCCCGGGACAGGGGGCGGACGAGATCAGCCCCAGCATTTT. Its protein product is CASSPGTGGGRDQPQHF. The chain carries TRBV3-1 and TRBJ1-5; 12 nucleotides align to TRBD1. CDR3 size: 17 residues. Germline CDR1 LGHDT, CDR2 YNNKEL (reference sequence). V shed 4 bases and J 5 bases; nucleotides not matched to a gene: 9.

The rearrangement links TRBV7-2 to TRBJ2-7; D not certain. CDR1 SGHTA and CDR2 FQGNSA come from the germline V gene. With 4 bases removed from V and 3 bases from J, the gap between germline ends came to 10 bases. The length of the CDR3 is 13 residues. In DNA, the CDR3 is TGTGCCAGCAGCTCCGACTTTCGCTACGAGCAGTACTTC. Translating gives CASSSDFRYEQYF.

V and J are TRBV27 and TRBJ1-4; 8 nucleotides match TRBD1. J was trimmed by 5 bases and V by 1 base; bases with no gene match: 6. Germline V gives CDR1 MNHEY, CDR2 SMNVEV (reference sequence). CDR3 length equals 16 residues. The CDR3 loop is CASSLFGQGINEKLFF. Written as DNA, the CDR3 is TGTGCCAGCAGTTTATTCGGACAGGGTATAAATGAAAAACTGTTTTTT.